These T cell receptor beta chains were read from a single sample in a study of T cell clonotyping in hematopoietic cell transplantation. The table came from immunoSEQ multiplex PCR; TCRdb's copy has only in-frame clones and leaves some out. The table lists about 16,000 clones, around 60% of them singletons, with approximately 10% in the top ten. Sequenced material: PBMCs, taken 30 days after allogeneic stem cell transplant. These receptors were collected from a male patient aged 45-59 years who had an allogeneic stem cell transplant from an unrelated donor, so T cells may come from the graft donor. Some clones in this sample may be carry-over from other donors' samples. CDR3s include the opening cysteine and the closing phenylalanine or tryptophan. Fields, in order: CDR3 protein, CDR3 DNA, J gene, D gene, V gene, clone size. A D gene is named only where the DNA matches it firmly. Clone size is shown for a subset of rows, as once, few, many or a class of expanded clone.

CDR3 protein: CASSLSGGLEQYF
CDR3 DNA: TGTGCCAGCAGTTTATCGGGGGGGCTCGAGCAGTACTTC
J gene: TRBJ2-7
D gene: .
V gene: TRBV27
clone size: few

CDR3 protein: CATSWGVGSNQPQHF
CDR3 DNA: TGTGCCACCAGCTGGGGGGTGGGAAGCAATCAGCCCCAGCATTTT
J gene: TRBJ1-5
D gene: .
V gene: TRBV15
clone size: .

CDR3 protein: CASSLGAGRRRSPLHF
CDR3 DNA: TGTGCCAGCAGCTTAGGGGCAGGGCGAAGAAGATCACCCCTCCACTTT
J gene: TRBJ1-6
D gene: .
V gene: TRBV7-2
clone size: .

CDR3 protein: CASSRPGQWPDTQYF
CDR3 DNA: TGTGCCAGCAGTCGCCCGGGACAGTGGCCAGATACGCAGTATTTT
J gene: TRBJ2-3
D gene: TRBD1
V gene: TRBV6-6
clone size: .

CDR3 protein: CASSRPVNTEAFF
CDR3 DNA: TGTGCCAGCAGCCGACCTGTAAACACTGAAGCTTTCTTT
J gene: TRBJ1-1
D gene: .
V gene: TRBV4-2
clone size: .

CDR3 protein: CASSATRRGDGYTF
CDR3 DNA: TGTGCCAGCAGCGCCACCAGGAGGGGGGATGGCTACACCTTC
J gene: TRBJ1-2
D gene: .
V gene: TRBV7-9
clone size: .

CDR3 protein: CASSPRGGIYNEQFF
CDR3 DNA: TGTGCCAGCAGCCCCCGGGGGGGGATCTACAATGAGCAGTTCTTC
J gene: TRBJ2-1
D gene: TRBD2
V gene: TRBV7-3
clone size: .

CDR3 protein: CASSVEVARGGYYEQYF
CDR3 DNA: TGTGCCAGCAGTGTGGAAGTAGCGCGGGGAGGATACTACGAGCAGTACTTC
J gene: TRBJ2-7
D gene: .
V gene: TRBV2
clone size: .

CDR3 protein: CASSGALGGYTEAFF
CDR3 DNA: TGTGCCAGCAGCGGAGCTCTTGGCGGGTACACTGAAGCTTTCTTT
J gene: TRBJ1-1
D gene: .
V gene: TRBV11-2
clone size: few

CDR3 protein: CASSTTGVNYGYTF
CDR3 DNA: TGTGCCAGCAGCACGACAGGGGTAAACTATGGCTACACCTTC
J gene: TRBJ1-2
D gene: TRBD1
V gene: TRBV7-9
clone size: once

CDR3 protein: CSARKQETQYF
CDR3 DNA: TGCAGTGCTAGAAAACAAGAGACCCAGTACTTC
J gene: TRBJ2-5
D gene: .
V gene: TRBV20-1
clone size: once

CDR3 protein: CASSLDLDYGYTF
CDR3 DNA: TGTGCCAGCAGCTTAGATCTCGACTATGGCTACACCTTC
J gene: TRBJ1-2
D gene: .
V gene: TRBV7-2
clone size: .

CDR3 protein: CATSRGQGAREQYF
CDR3 DNA: TGTGCCACCAGCAGGGGACAGGGGGCTCGCGAGCAGTACTTC
J gene: TRBJ2-7
D gene: TRBD1
V gene: TRBV15
clone size: few

CDR3 protein: CASSRVGQPQHF
CDR3 DNA: TGTGCCAGCAGTCGTGTAGGTCAGCCCCAGCATTTT
J gene: TRBJ1-5
D gene: .
V gene: TRBV28
clone size: .

CDR3 protein: CSVRQPLNTEAFF
CDR3 DNA: TGCAGCGTAAGACAGCCTTTGAACACTGAAGCTTTCTTT
J gene: TRBJ1-1
D gene: .
V gene: TRBV29-1
clone size: once

CDR3 protein: CASSQGRGRANYGYTF
CDR3 DNA: TGTGCCAGCAGCCAAGGGCGGGGAAGAGCTAACTATGGCTACACCTTC
J gene: TRBJ1-2
D gene: .
V gene: TRBV4-2
clone size: few

CDR3 protein: CSVALARGGYTF
CDR3 DNA: TGCAGCGTTGCTCTAGCTAGGGGGGGCTACACCTTC
J gene: TRBJ1-2
D gene: .
V gene: TRBV29-1
clone size: .

CDR3 protein: CASSGGYSNQPQHF
CDR3 DNA: TGTGCCAGCAGTGGAGGGTATAGCAATCAGCCCCAGCATTTT
J gene: TRBJ1-5
D gene: .
V gene: TRBV6-1
clone size: .

CDR3 protein: CASLGTNNEKLFF
CDR3 DNA: TGTGCCAGCCTAGGGACGAATAATGAAAAACTGTTTTTT
J gene: TRBJ1-4
D gene: .
V gene: TRBV28
clone size: .

CDR3 protein: CSVEDTWFGHGYTF
CDR3 DNA: TGCAGCGTGGAAGACACCTGGTTTGGACATGGCTACACCTTC
J gene: TRBJ1-2
D gene: .
V gene: TRBV29-1
clone size: .

CDR3 protein: CASSESGATEAFF
CDR3 DNA: TGCGCCAGCAGTGAGTCTGGAGCAACTGAAGCTTTCTTT
J gene: TRBJ1-1
D gene: .
V gene: TRBV10-2
clone size: .

CDR3 protein: CASSIVGTGREKLFF
CDR3 DNA: TGTGCCAGTAGTATAGTTGGGACAGGGCGCGAAAAACTGTTTTTT
J gene: TRBJ1-4
D gene: TRBD1
V gene: TRBV19
clone size: once

CDR3 protein: CAIRDRVEFGTFF
CDR3 DNA: TGTGCCATCAGGGACAGGGTCGAATTCGGGACTTTCTTT
J gene: TRBJ1-1
D gene: TRBD1
V gene: TRBV10-3
clone size: few

CDR3 protein: CASSLGVREPEQYF
CDR3 DNA: TGTGCCAGCAGCTTAGGCGTTAGAGAGCCCGAGCAGTACTTC
J gene: TRBJ2-7
D gene: .
V gene: TRBV7-9
clone size: .

CDR3 protein: CASSPATGGVAPQHF
CDR3 DNA: TGTGCCAGCAGTCCCGCGACAGGGGGAGTAGCGCCCCAGCATTTT
J gene: TRBJ1-5
D gene: TRBD1
V gene: TRBV28
clone size: .

CDR3 protein: CSVSQTGNEQFF
CDR3 DNA: TGCAGCGTCAGCCAAACAGGTAATGAGCAGTTCTTC
J gene: TRBJ2-1
D gene: .
V gene: TRBV29-1
clone size: .

CDR3 protein: CAWGVGRGSPLHF
CDR3 DNA: TGTGCCTGGGGCGTTGGGCGTGGATCACCCCTCCACTTT
J gene: TRBJ1-6
D gene: .
V gene: TRBV30
clone size: .

CDR3 protein: CSVDGSGVYNEQFF
CDR3 DNA: TGCAGCGTTGATGGGTCAGGGGTTTACAATGAGCAGTTCTTC
J gene: TRBJ2-1
D gene: .
V gene: TRBV29-1
clone size: .

CDR3 protein: CASSRGGVHEQYF
CDR3 DNA: TGTGCCAGCAGTAGAGGAGGGGTCCACGAGCAGTACTTC
J gene: TRBJ2-7
D gene: .
V gene: TRBV25-1
clone size: .

CDR3 protein: CASSLMAGETEAFF
CDR3 DNA: TGTGCCAGCAGCTTGATGGCAGGGGAGACTGAAGCTTTCTTT
J gene: TRBJ1-1
D gene: .
V gene: TRBV5-6
clone size: .

CDR3 protein: CAWSEQANDEQYF
CDR3 DNA: TGTGCCTGGAGTGAACAGGCCAACGACGAGCAGTACTTC
J gene: TRBJ2-7
D gene: .
V gene: TRBV30
clone size: once

CDR3 protein: CAISAGDGYTF
CDR3 DNA: TGTGCCATCTCAGCTGGGGATGGCTACACCTTC
J gene: TRBJ1-2
D gene: .
V gene: TRBV25-1
clone size: few

CDR3 protein: CAWSGQDSYEQYF
CDR3 DNA: TGTGCCTGGAGTGGACAGGATTCCTACGAGCAGTACTTC
J gene: TRBJ2-7
D gene: .
V gene: TRBV30
clone size: .

CDR3 protein: CASKQPLDNQPQHF
CDR3 DNA: TGTGCCAGCAAACAGCCTCTCGATAATCAGCCCCAGCATTTT
J gene: TRBJ1-5
D gene: .
V gene: TRBV28
clone size: .

CDR3 protein: CASSLVSSGVWLETQYF
CDR3 DNA: TGCGCCAGCAGCTTGGTTTCCAGCGGGGTTTGGTTGGAGACCCAGTACTTC
J gene: TRBJ2-5
D gene: TRBD2
V gene: TRBV5-1
clone size: .

CDR3 protein: CASSFGLYEQYF
CDR3 DNA: TGTGCCAGCAGCTTCGGACTCTACGAGCAGTACTTC
J gene: TRBJ2-7
D gene: .
V gene: TRBV7-9
clone size: .

CDR3 protein: CASSLTGRETEAFF
CDR3 DNA: TGTGCCAGCAGCTTGACGGGAAGAGAAACTGAAGCTTTCTTT
J gene: TRBJ1-1
D gene: .
V gene: TRBV5-8
clone size: .

CDR3 protein: CASSAAGQPSWETQYF
CDR3 DNA: TGTGCCAGCAGCGCCGCAGGACAGCCTAGTTGGGAGACCCAGTACTTC
J gene: TRBJ2-5
D gene: .
V gene: TRBV9
clone size: .

CDR3 protein: CASSERGGVDTQYF
CDR3 DNA: TGTGCCAGCAGTGAACGGGGGGGCGTCGATACGCAGTATTTT
J gene: TRBJ2-3
D gene: TRBD2
V gene: TRBV25-1
clone size: .

CDR3 protein: CASKTTYEQYF
CDR3 DNA: TGTGCCAGCAAGACCACTTACGAGCAGTACTTC
J gene: TRBJ2-7
D gene: .
V gene: TRBV28
clone size: .